This TCR beta chain originates from a study of OX40 agonist ivuxolimab in advanced cancers. About the study: Hepatocellular carcinoma, melanoma, renal cell or head and neck cancer affected the dose-escalation patients. Among those treated, three patients had partial responses, one with hepatocellular carcinoma and two with cutaneous melanoma. Study findings and constraints: Low normalized T-cell clonal expansion was also seen in some nonresponders. Expanded peripheral T cells had an undetermined antigen specificity.

Remarks on this clone: What it recognizes is unknown.

Only in-frame clones appear in the TCRdb table, and some are missing; sequencing was by immunoSEQ multiplex PCR. The profile shows around 66,000 clones, around 83% of them singletons. Unmatched junction bases numbered 15, after V lost 4 bases and J lost 9 bases. This CDR3 has 17 amino acids. The germline gives CDR1 SGHTA, CDR2 FQGNSA. The sequence came from an adult with an advanced solid tumor such as melanoma, head and neck, liver or kidney cancer. This chain connects TRBV7-2 to TRBJ2-1, with 10 bases identical to TRBD2. This specimen consisted of CD4+ or CD8+ T cells sorted from blood, obtained in a trial of the OX40 agonist ivuxolimab. The CDR3 sequence: CASSSRTSGQGWGEQFF. The CDR3 DNA is TGTGCCAGCAGCTCCCGGACTAGCGGCCAGGGGTGGGGTGAGCAGTTCTTC.